This T cell receptor beta chain was documented in a study of blood T cell repertoires in COVID-19. Study-wide background: Italy, Spain and the United States were the sources of the convalescent and acute COVID-19 samples.

Here immunoSEQ multiplex PCR was the method, and the copy in TCRdb shows in-frame clones only, minus some. The table lists more than 400,000 clones, around 90% of them singletons, with roughly 0.7% in the top ten. CDR1 and CDR2 from the germline V gene are SGHKS and YYEKEE (reference sequence). This CDR3 contains 15 residues. V trimming: 4 bases; J trimming: 2 bases; junction bases outside the gene matches: 6. Sequenced: PBMCs or T cells enriched from blood (not recorded which). The rearrangement joins TRBV5-5 to TRBJ2-3; 8 bases align to TRBD2. The origin of this receptor is a woman younger than 35 who had recovered from COVID-19. CDR3 DNA sequence: TGTGCCAGCAGCCCTCTAGCGGGTATCACAGATACGCAGTATTTT. Encoded protein: CASSPLAGITDTQYF.